A single sample gave rise to the 19 T cell receptor beta chains below, sequenced in a study of cytomegalovirus exposure and HLA in healthy donors. Primers: 60 Vbeta forward and 13 Jbeta reverse. TCRdb keeps only in-frame clones here, not all; method: immunoSEQ multiplex PCR. The sample has some 160,000 clones, roughly 83% seen once; the top ten hold 1.5%. The sequenced sample was PBMCs. Source of these receptors: a woman younger than 35 in good health and CMV-seronegative.

The chain joins TRBV6-4 to TRBJ1-1; D gene ambiguous. Germline V gene lookup returns CDR1 MRHNA and CDR2 SNTAGT. The CDR3 runs to 13 residues. V was shortened by 6 bases and J by 1 base, with 9 bases between the two germline ends. The CDR3 sequence: CASSSSGNTEAFF. CDR3 DNA: TGTGCCAGCAGCTCCTCCGGGAACACTGAAGCTTTCTTT.

The chain recombines TRBV2 with TRBJ1-1, with D perhaps matching TRBD1 (6 bases). The ends were cut back, 5 bases at V and 8 bases at J, with 18 bases in the middle. Germline V CDR1 and CDR2: SNHLY, FYNNEI. CDR3 size: 14 residues. This CDR3 is CASSLDSVVQEAFF. The CDR3 coding sequence is TGTGCCAGCAGTCTGGACAGTGTCGTACAAGAAGCTTTCTTT.

This rearrangement joins TRBV7-9 to TRBJ1-1, with no clear D. V was trimmed by 5 bases and J by 3 bases, leaving 10 bases between them. CDR1 is SEHNR and CDR2 is FQNEAQ in the germline V gene (reference sequence). This CDR3 has 13 amino acids. The CDR3 DNA reads as TGTGCCAGCAGCCGGGGAGTGGACACTGAAGCTTTCTTT. It is translated as CASSRGVDTEAFF.

The gene calls are TRBV19 and TRBJ2-5, with 10 bases lining up with TRBD2. Trimming removed 5 bases from V and 5 bases from J; junction bases left unmatched: 8. This CDR3 is 15 amino acids long. Germline CDR1 is LNHDA and CDR2 is SQIVND (reference sequence). CDR3 DNA sequence: TGTGCCAGTAGTCCCCATAGCGGGGGGACGGAGACCCAGTACTTC. This codes for CASSPHSGGTETQYF.

The chain recombines TRBV7-9 with TRBJ2-1, with 10 bases that match TRBD2. V lost 4 bases, J lost 7 bases, and 4 bases stayed unmatched. The CDR3 sequence is 14 residues long. CDR1 and CDR2 from the germline V gene are SEHNR and FQNEAQ (reference sequence). The CDR3 DNA is TGTGCCAGCAGCTCCTTAGCGGGGGGAAATGAGCAGTTCTTC. This gives the protein CASSSLAGGNEQFF.

CDR3 protein: CASSFLQGGTEAFF. In DNA, the CDR3 is TGTGCCAGCAGTTTTCTCCAGGGCGGCACTGAAGCTTTCTTT. This chain uses TRBV28 with TRBJ1-1; D is perhaps TRBD1 (5 bases). CDR3 length: 14 amino acids. Germline-derived CDR1 and CDR2 are MDHEN and SYDVKM. Trimming removed 3 bases at V and 4 bases at J, with 12 bases between.

The chain uses TRBV5-6 and TRBJ1-1; D is unresolved. CDR3 length equals 15 residues. The germline gives CDR1 SGHDT, CDR2 YYEEEE. The V gene lost 0 bases and the J gene lost 1 base, with 10 bases spanning the gap. CDR3 in amino acids: CASSLGRLSNTEAFF. In DNA, the CDR3 is TGTGCCAGCAGCTTGGGGCGGCTCTCGAACACTGAAGCTTTCTTT.

The chain has TRBV5-1 and TRBJ1-2; 7 bases are a match to TRBD1. Germline loops: CDR1 SGHRS, CDR2 YFSETQ. The V gene end was trimmed by 4 bases and the J gene end by 5 bases; junction bases not matched to a gene: 14. This CDR3 contains 16 residues. CDR3 DNA: TGCGCCAGCAGCCCGCACAGGGGCCAAAATTTATATGGCTACACCTTC. Its translation: CASSPHRGQNLYGYTF.

This clone was detected a few times. The sample carries other DNA sequences with the same CDR3. The rearrangement uses TRBV7-2 and TRBJ2-2; 7 nucleotides agree with TRBD1. V shed 5 bases, J shed 4 bases, and the junction held 7 bases outside the gene matches. Germline loops: CDR1 SGHTA, CDR2 FQGNSA. The CDR3 length is 15 residues. The CDR3 DNA reads TGTGCCAGCAGCCCCGACAGGGTCGGCACCGGGGAGCTGTTTTTT. This translates into CASSPDRVGTGELFF.

V and J are TRBV28 and TRBJ1-3, with 7 bases aligning to TRBD1. V was clipped by 8 bases and J by 0 bases; unmatched bases: 10. The CDR3 length is 16 residues. The germline gives CDR1 MDHEN, CDR2 SYDVKM. CDR3 sequence: CASRDSIISSGNTIYF. In nucleotides, the CDR3 is TGTGCCAGCCGGGACAGCATTATTAGCTCTGGAAACACCATATATTTT.

The J gene is TRBJ1-1, the V gene TRBV6-5, with D uncertain. Trimming took 7 bases from V and 4 from J, leaving 7 bases between them. Germline CDR1 and CDR2: MNHEY and SVGAGI. This CDR3 spans 11 amino acids. CDR3: CASNGATEAFF. Written as DNA, the CDR3 is TGTGCCAGCAACGGAGCCACTGAAGCTTTCTTT.

J is TRBJ2-1 and V is TRBV10-3, with 9 bases identical to TRBD1. This CDR3 comprises 15 residues. CDR1 ENHRY and CDR2 SYGVKD come from the germline V gene. The J segment lost 3 bases and the V segment lost 3 bases, leaving 3 bases of the junction unmatched. As DNA, the CDR3 is TGTGCCATCAGTGAAGGGACAGGGTTCTACAATGAGCAGTTCTTC. It encodes CAISEGTGFYNEQFF.

This chain uses TRBV7-9 with TRBJ1-2; D perhaps matches TRBD1 (5 bases). The CDR3 extends over 15 amino acids. V lost 5 bases and J lost 0, with 13 bases in between. Germline CDR1 is SEHNR and CDR2 is FQNEAQ (reference sequence). The CDR3 here is CASSPTDKPNYGYTF. The CDR3 nucleotides are TGTGCCAGCAGCCCTACGGACAAACCTAACTATGGCTACACCTTC.

V gene TRBV7-8 combines with J gene TRBJ2-7, with D perhaps matching TRBD2 (5 bases). The V and J ends lost 5 bases and 3 bases respectively, with 14 bases between them. The germline V gene has CDR1 SGHVS and CDR2 FQNEAQ. The CDR3 length is 14 residues. The CDR3 region is CASSTQERVYEQYF. The CDR3 DNA sequence: TGTGCCAGCAGCACTCAGGAGAGGGTCTACGAGCAGTACTTC. The full variable domain, in which reference TRBV7-8 and TRBJ2-7 provide the parts outside the CDR3, is GAGVSQSPRYKVAKRGQDVALRCDPISGHVSLFWYQQALGQGPEFLTYFQNEAQLDKSGLPSDRFFAERPEGSVSTLKIQRTQQEDSAVYLCASSTQERVYEQYFGPGTRLTVT.

The genes are TRBV7-2 and TRBJ2-5; TRBD2 matches 14 bases. V shed 2 bases, J shed 9 bases, and the junction held 17 bases outside the gene matches. Germline V CDR1 and CDR2: SGHTA, FQGNSA. The length of the CDR3 is 19 residues. The CDR3 protein is CASSLWMRLAGGLPRAQYF. As DNA, the CDR3 is TGTGCCAGCAGCTTATGGATGCGACTAGCGGGGGGGCTTCCTAGGGCCCAGTACTTC.

J is TRBJ1-5 and V is TRBV7-9; tentatively, D is TRBD1 (5 bases). V was trimmed by 3 bases and J by 7 bases, leaving 10 bases between them. The CDR3 loop spans 13 amino acids. The germline CDR1 and CDR2 sequences are SEHNR and FQNEAQ (reference sequence). CDR3 nucleotides: TGTGCCAGCAGCTTTGGGGGGGAGCAGCCCCAGCATTTT. It yields the protein CASSFGGEQPQHF.

The V and J genes are TRBV19 and TRBJ1-3; D unresolved. V was clipped by 2 bases and J by 2 bases, with 13 bases between them. The CDR3 covers 16 residues. Germline V gives CDR1 LNHDA, CDR2 SQIVND (reference sequence). CDR3 loop: CASSIRHRGTGNTIYF. In DNA form, the CDR3 reads TGTGCCAGTAGTATACGACATCGGGGAACTGGAAACACCATATATTTT.

The J gene is TRBJ2-2, the V gene TRBV28; tentative D call: TRBD1 (6 bases). Trimming removed 2 bases from V and 9 bases from J, with 19 bases in between. This CDR3 has 16 amino acids. Germline V gene data show CDR1 as MDHEN and CDR2 as SYDVKM. This CDR3 is CASSLVGQGLGRELFF. CDR3 nucleotides: TGTGCCAGCAGTTTAGTCGGCCAGGGGCTCGGTCGGGAGCTGTTTTTT.

V and J are TRBV4-1 and TRBJ2-3; D uncertain. Germline CDR1 and CDR2: MGHRA and YSYEKL. The CDR3 is 16 amino acids. Trimming stripped 4 bases from V and 0 bases from J, with 14 bases between. CDR3 DNA sequence: TGCGCCAGCAGCCCTGGTCCCGGTGGTAGCACAGATACGCAGTATTTT. This sequence encodes CASSPGPGGSTDTQYF.